Described below is a single TCR beta chain sequence and its context. The antigen remains undetermined. This sample is part of a study of Graves' ophthalmopathy and Graves' hyperthyroidism. The study, taken as a whole, reports: Between ophthalmopathy and stable hyperthyroidism, a 13-signature model drew a separation with about 85% sensitivity and about 81% specificity.

The sequenced template was RNA, covering the TCR beta CDR3 region. An opening RT-PCR round employed HTBI primers and preceded a second-round multiplex PCR. TCRdb reprocessed the multiplex PCR reads via MiXCR and lists one record per CDR3 protein. The sample holds over a million distinct CDR3 sequences, about two fifths seen once. Clinical symptoms, serum thyroxine, TRAb, thyroid ultrasound and orbital computed tomography were relied on for diagnosis. The ends lost 5 bases at V and 6 bases at J; junction bases unmatched: 12. The CDR3 contains 15 residues. Looked up from germline, CDR1 is MNHGY and CDR2 is SVAAGI.

Sequencing used peripheral blood or thyroid tissue (not recorded which). The sequence was obtained from an adult man with Graves' hyperthyroidism. The gene calls are TRBV6-9 and TRBJ2-7, with 8 bases fitting TRBD1. The CDR3 sequence: CASSGPDRVVAEQYF. As DNA, the CDR3 is TGTGCCAGCAGTGGGCCGGACAGGGTTGTGGCCGAGCAGTACTTC.